The 4 T cell receptor beta chains presented below share a single source sample, sequenced in a study of blood T cell repertoires in COVID-19. Assay: immunoSEQ multiplex PCR; the TCRdb copy retains only in-frame clones and omits some. The table records fewer than 250,000 clones, approximately 90% of them present only once. The sample was PBMCs or T cells enriched from blood (not recorded which). These TCRs come from a man aged 50 or older who had been exposed to COVID-19.

This clone was detected once. This chain links TRBV11-2 with TRBJ2-3; TRBD2 matches at 11 bases. Germline assignment: CDR1 SGHAT and CDR2 FQNNGV. Unmatched junction bases numbered 10, after V lost 5 bases and J lost 6 bases. CDR3 length: 16 amino acids. The chain's CDR3 is CASSTSLAGGADTQYF. The CDR3, as DNA: TGTGCCAGCAGCACCTCTTTAGCGGGAGGGGCGGATACGCAGTATTTT.

The genes are TRBV7-6 and TRBJ2-1, with a weak D call TRBD1 (6 bases). CDR1 and CDR2 (germline): SGHVS, FNYEAQ. This CDR3 has 15 residues. V was clipped by 1 base and J by 0 bases, with 7 bases between them. CDR3 residues: CASSLETGSYNEQFF. The CDR3 region has the DNA TGTGCCAGCAGCTTAGAGACAGGCTCCTACAATGAGCAGTTCTTC.

The chain links TRBV11-3 to TRBJ2-7; D is unresolved. The CDR3 extends over 14 amino acids. The V end was cut by 1 base, the J end by 0 bases, with 7 bases between. Germline CDR1 SGHNT, CDR2 YENEEA. The CDR3, as DNA: TGTGCCAGCAGCTTAGTTTACGGCTCCTACGAGCAGTACGTC. Protein product: CASSLVYGSYEQYV.

The chain employs TRBV5-1 and TRBJ1-2; D may be TRBD1 (6 bases). The length of the CDR3 is 14 residues. Looked up from germline, CDR1 is SGHRS and CDR2 is YFSETQ. V was clipped by 0 bases and J by 3 bases, with 9 bases between them. The chain's CDR3 is CASSLAGGHYGYTF. As DNA, the CDR3 is TGCGCCAGCAGCTTGGCCGGGGGGCACTATGGCTACACCTTC.